This TCR beta chain was found in a study of control samples from healthy donors and cancer patients. The V gene's germline CDR1 is SGDLS and CDR2 YYNGEE. This CDR3 is 12 amino acids long. With 4 bases removed from V and 0 bases from J, the gap between germline ends came to 4 bases. The assay was immunoSEQ multiplex PCR, and TCRdb's table has in-frame clones only and misses some. This sample has about 12,000 clones, with approximately 87% found just once. Sequencing was done on a sample of formalin-fixed, paraffin-embedded tissue. This receptor was taken from a male donor with melanoma. The gene calls are TRBV9 and TRBJ2-5; D ambiguous. The CDR3, as DNA: TGTGCCAGCAGCACCCACCAAGAGACCCAGTACTTC. It yields the protein CASSTHQETQYF.